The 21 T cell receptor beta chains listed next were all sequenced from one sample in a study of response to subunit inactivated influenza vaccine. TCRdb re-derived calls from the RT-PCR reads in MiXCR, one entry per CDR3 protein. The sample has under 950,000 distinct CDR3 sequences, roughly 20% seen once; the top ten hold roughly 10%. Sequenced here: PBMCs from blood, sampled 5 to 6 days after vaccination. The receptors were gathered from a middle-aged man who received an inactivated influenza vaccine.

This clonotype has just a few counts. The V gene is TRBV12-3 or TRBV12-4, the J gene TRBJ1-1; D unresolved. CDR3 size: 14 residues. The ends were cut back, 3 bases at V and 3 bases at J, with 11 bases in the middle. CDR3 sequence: CASSFGTGYTEAFF. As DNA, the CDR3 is TGTGCCAGCAGTTTCGGAACTGGGTACACTGAAGCTTTCTTT.

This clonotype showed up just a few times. This CDR3 is CASSLGSGGSNSPLHF. In DNA, the CDR3 is TGCGCCAGCAGCTTGGGAAGCGGGGGAAGTAATTCACCCCTCCACTTT. The chain combines TRBV5-1 with TRBJ1-6, with D possibly TRBD1 on 5 matching bases. The CDR3 covers 16 residues. CDR1 and CDR2 (germline): SGHRS, YFSETQ. Trimming took 0 bases from V and 6 from J, leaving 13 bases between them.

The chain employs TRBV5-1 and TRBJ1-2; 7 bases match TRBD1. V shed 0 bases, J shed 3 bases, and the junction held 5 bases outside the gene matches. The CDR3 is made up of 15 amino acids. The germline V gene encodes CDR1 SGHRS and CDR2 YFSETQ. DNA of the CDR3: TGCGCCAGCAGCTTGGAGGACAGGAGCCACTATGGCTACACCTTC. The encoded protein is CASSLEDRSHYGYTF.

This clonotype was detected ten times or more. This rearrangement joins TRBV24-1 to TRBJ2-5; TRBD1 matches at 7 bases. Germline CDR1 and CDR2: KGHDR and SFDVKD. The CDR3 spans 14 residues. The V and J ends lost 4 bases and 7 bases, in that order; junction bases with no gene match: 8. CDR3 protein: CATSDATGDLTQYF. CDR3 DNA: TGTGCCACCAGTGACGCTACAGGGGATCTGACCCAGTACTTC.

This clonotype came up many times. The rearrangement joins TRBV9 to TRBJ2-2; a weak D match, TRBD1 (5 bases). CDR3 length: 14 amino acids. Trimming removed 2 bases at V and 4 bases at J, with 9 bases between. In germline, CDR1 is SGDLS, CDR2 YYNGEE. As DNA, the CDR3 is TGTGCCAGCAGCGTGCAGGGTACCACCGGGGAGCTGTTTTTT. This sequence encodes CASSVQGTTGELFF.

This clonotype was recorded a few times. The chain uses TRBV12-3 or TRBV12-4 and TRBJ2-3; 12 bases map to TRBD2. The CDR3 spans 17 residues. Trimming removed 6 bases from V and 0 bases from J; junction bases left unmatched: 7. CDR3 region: CASRSTSGGSSTDTQYF. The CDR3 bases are TGTGCCAGCAGGTCGACTAGCGGGGGAAGTAGCACAGATACGCAGTATTTT.

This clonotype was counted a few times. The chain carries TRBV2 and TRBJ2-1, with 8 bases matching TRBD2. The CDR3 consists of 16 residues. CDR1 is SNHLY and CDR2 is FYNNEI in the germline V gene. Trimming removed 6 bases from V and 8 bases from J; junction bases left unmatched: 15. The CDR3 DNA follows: TGTGCCAGCAGCTACCCGAGCGGGAGCGTCGGGGATGAGCAGTTCTTC. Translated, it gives CASSYPSGSVGDEQFF.

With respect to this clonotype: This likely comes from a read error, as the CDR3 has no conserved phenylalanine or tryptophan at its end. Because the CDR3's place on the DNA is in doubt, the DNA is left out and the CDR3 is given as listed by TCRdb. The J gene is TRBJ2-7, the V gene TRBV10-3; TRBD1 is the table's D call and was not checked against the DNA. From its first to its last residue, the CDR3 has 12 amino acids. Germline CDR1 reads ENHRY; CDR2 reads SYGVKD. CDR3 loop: CAISGPRTGVYL.

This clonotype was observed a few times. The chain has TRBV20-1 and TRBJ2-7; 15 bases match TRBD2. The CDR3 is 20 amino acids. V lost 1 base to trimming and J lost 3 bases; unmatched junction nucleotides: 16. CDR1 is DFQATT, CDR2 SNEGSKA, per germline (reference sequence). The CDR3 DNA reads TGCAGTGCTAGAGCCACTCGGACTAGCGGGAGGGCCGAGAGTGTCTACGAGCAGTACTTC. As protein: CSARATRTSGRAESVYEQYF.

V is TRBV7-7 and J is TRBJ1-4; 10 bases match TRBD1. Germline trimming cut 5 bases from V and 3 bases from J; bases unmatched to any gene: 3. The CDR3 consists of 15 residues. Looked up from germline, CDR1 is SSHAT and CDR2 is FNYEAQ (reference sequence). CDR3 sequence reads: CASSPGQGANEKLFF. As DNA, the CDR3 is TGTGCCAGCAGCCCTGGACAGGGGGCTAATGAAAAACTGTTTTTT.

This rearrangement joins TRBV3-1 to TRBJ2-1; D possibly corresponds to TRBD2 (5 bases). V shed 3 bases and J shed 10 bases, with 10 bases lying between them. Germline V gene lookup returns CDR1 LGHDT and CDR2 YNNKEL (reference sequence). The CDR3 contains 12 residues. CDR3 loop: CASSHGLREQFF. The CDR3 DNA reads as TGTGCCAGCAGCCACGGACTGCGAGAGCAGTTCTTC.

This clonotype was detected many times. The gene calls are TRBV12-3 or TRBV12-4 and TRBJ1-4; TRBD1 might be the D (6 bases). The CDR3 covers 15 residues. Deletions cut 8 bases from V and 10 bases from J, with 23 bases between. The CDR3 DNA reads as TGTGCCAGCTGCCCTGAGGGGGGAGTGGCTGGAAAACTGTTTTTT. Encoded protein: CASCPEGGVAGKLFF.

CDR3 protein: CASSLSDGETQYF. The CDR3 nucleotides read TGTGCCAGCAGCTTAAGCGATGGAGAGACCCAGTACTTC. The chain uses TRBV11-2 and TRBJ2-5; D remains unclear. Trimming removed 2 bases at V and 4 bases at J, with 8 bases between. The V gene's germline CDR1 is SGHAT and CDR2 FQNNGV. The CDR3 extends over 13 amino acids.

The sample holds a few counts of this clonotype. CDR3 coding DNA: TGTGCCAGCAGCTTAGTTCGGCCTAGCGGGAGGGGATTTATAGAGACCCAGTACTTC. This gives the protein CASSLVRPSGRGFIETQYF. This chain joins TRBV7-8 and TRBJ2-5; the match to TRBD2 covers 12 bases. CDR1 and CDR2 (germline): SGHVS, FQNEAQ. Trimming at V came to 1 base and at J to 4 bases, leaving 13 bases not matched to a gene. The CDR3 is 19 amino acids. The full variable domain, rest sourced from reference TRBV7-8 and TRBJ2-5, is GAGVSQSPRYKVAKRGQDVALRCDPISGHVSLFWYQQALGQGPEFLTYFQNEAQLDKSGLPSDRFFAERPEGSVSTLKIQRTQQEDSAVYLCASSLVRPSGRGFIETQYFGPGTRLLVL.

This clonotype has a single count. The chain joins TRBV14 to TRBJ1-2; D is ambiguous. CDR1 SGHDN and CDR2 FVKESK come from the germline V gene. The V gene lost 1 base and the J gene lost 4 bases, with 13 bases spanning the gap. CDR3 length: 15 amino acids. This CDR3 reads CASSQGVLTFYGYTF. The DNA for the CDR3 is TGTGCCAGCAGCCAAGGGGTACTGACCTTCTATGGCTACACCTTC.

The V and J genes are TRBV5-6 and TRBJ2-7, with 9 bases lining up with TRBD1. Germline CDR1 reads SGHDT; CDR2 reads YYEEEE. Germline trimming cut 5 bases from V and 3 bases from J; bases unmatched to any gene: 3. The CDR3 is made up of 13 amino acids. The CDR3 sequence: CASRDRGFYEQYF. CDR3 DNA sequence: TGTGCCAGCAGGGACAGGGGATTCTACGAGCAGTACTTC.

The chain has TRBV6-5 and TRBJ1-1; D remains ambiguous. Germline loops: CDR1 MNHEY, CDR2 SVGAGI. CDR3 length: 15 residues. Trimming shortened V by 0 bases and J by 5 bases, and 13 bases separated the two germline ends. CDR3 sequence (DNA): TGTGCCAGCAGTTACTCTTCGGGGATTGGTACTGAAGCTTTCTTT. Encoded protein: CASSYSSGIGTEAFF.

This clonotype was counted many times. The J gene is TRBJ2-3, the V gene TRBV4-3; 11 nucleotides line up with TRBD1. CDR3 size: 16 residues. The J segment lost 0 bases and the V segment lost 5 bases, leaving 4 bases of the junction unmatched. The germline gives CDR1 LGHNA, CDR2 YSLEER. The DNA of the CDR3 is TGCGCCAGCAGCGACGGACAGGGGGCAAGCACAGATACGCAGTATTTT. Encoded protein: CASSDGQGASTDTQYF.

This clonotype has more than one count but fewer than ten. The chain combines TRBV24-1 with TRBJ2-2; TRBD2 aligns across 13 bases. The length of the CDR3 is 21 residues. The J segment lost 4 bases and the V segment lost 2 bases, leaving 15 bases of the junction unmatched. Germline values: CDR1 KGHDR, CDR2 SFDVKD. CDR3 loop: CATSDSGTSGVYGSSTGELFF. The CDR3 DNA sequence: TGTGCCACCAGTGATTCCGGGACTAGCGGGGTATACGGATCGAGCACCGGGGAGCTGTTTTTT.

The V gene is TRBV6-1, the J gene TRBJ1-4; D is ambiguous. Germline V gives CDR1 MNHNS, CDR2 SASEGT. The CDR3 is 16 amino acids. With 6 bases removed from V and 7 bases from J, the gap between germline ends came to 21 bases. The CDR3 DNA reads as TGTGCCAGCAGCCACGGAATAGGGCAGAAAAGTGAAAAACTGTTTTTT. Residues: CASSHGIGQKSEKLFF.

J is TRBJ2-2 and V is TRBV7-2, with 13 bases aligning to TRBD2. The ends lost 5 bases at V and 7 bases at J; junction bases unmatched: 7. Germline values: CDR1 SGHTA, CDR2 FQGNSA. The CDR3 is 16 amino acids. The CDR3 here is CASSTTSGRNGGELFF. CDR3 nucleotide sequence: TGTGCCAGCAGCACGACTAGCGGGAGGAATGGCGGGGAGCTGTTTTTT. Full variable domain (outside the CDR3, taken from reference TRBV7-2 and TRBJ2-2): GAGVSQSPSNKVTEKGKDVELRCDPISGHTALYWYRQSLGQGLEFLIYFQGNSAPDKSGLPSDRFSAERTGGSVSTLTIQRTQQEDSAVYLCASSTTSGRNGGELFFGEGSRLTVL.